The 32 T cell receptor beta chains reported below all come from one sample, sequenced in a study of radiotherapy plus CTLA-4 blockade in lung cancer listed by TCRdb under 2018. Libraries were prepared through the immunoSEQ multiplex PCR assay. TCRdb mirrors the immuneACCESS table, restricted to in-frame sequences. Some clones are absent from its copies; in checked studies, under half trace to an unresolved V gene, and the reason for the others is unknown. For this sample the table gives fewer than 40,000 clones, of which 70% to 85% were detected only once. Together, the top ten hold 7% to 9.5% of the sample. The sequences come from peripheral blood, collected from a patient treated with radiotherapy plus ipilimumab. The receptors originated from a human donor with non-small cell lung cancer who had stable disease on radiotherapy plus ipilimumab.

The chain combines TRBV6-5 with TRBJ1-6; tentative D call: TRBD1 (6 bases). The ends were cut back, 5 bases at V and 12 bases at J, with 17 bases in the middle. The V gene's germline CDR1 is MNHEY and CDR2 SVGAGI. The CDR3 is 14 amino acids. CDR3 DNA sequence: TGTGCCAGCAGTGTGAGTGGGACAACGCGACCCCTCCACTTT. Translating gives CASSVSGTTRPLHF.

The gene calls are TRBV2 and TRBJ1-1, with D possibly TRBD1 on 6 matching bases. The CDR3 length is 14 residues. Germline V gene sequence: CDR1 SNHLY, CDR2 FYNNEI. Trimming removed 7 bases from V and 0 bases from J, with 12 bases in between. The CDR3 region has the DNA TGTGCCAGCAAGGGGGTCTTCATGAACACTGAAGCTTTCTTT. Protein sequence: CASKGVFMNTEAFF.

The DNA of the CDR3 is TGTGCCTGGAGTCCCCAGGGGAGGGAGCAGTACTTC. It encodes CAWSPQGREQYF. The chain joins TRBV30 to TRBJ2-7, with D perhaps assigned TRBD1 or TRBD2 (6 bases each). V gave up 2 bases and J gave up 7 bases, with 12 bases separating them. Germline V gives CDR1 GTSNPN, CDR2 SVGIG (reference sequence). The CDR3 covers 12 residues. Combining the CDR3 with reference TRBV30 and TRBJ2-7 gives the whole variable domain SQTIHQWPATLVQPVGSPLSLECTVEGTSNPNLYWYRQAAGRGLQLLFYSVGIGQISSEVPQNLSASRPQDRQFILSSKKLLLSDSGFYLCAWSPQGREQYFGPGTRLTVT.

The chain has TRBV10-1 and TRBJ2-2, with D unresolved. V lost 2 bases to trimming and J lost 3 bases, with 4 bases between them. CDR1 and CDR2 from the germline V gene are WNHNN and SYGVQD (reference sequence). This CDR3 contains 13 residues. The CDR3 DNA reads TGCGCCAGCAGTGAGCCCTACACCGGGGAGCTGTTTTTT. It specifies CASSEPYTGELFF.

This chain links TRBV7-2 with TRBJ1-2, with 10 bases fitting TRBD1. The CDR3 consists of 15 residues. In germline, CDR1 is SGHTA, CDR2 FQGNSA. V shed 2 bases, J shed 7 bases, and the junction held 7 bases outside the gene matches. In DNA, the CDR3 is TGTGCCAGCAGCTTAACCCTGACAGGGGGCTTTGGCTACACCTTC. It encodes CASSLTLTGGFGYTF.

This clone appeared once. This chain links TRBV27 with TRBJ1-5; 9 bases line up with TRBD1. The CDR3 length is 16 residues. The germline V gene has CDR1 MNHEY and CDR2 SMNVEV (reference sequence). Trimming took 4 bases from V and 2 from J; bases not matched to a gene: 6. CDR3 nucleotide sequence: TGTGCCAGCAGTTCGGGACAGGGTTTGGGCAATCAGCCCCAGCATTTT. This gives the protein CASSSGQGLGNQPQHF.

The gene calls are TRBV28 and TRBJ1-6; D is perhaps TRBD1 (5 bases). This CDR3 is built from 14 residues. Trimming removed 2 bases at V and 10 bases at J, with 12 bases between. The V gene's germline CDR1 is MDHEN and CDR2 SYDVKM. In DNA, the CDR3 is TGTGCCAGCAGTTTACGGCAGGGTTGGTCACCCCTCCACTTT. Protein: CASSLRQGWSPLHF.

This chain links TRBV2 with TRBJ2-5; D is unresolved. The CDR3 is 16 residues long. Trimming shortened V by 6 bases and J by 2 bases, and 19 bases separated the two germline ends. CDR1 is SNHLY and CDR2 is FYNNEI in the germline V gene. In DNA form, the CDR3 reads TGTGCCAGCAGCCCCATGGTGGCCCATGGGCAAGAGACCCAGTACTTC. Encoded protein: CASSPMVAHGQETQYF.

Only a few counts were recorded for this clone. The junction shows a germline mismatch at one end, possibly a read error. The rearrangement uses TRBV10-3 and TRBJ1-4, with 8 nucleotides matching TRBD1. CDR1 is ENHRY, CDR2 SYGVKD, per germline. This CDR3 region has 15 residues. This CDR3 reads CASSEATGEEEKLFF. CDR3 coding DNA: TGTGCCAGCAGTGAAGCGACAGGGGAGGAAGAAAAACTGTTTTTT.

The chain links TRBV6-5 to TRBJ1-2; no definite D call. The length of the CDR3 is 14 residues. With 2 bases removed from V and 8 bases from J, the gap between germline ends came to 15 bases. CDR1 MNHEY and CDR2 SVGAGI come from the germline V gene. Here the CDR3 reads CASSYLDKSYGYTF. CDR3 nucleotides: TGTGCCAGCAGTTACCTTGACAAGAGCTACGGCTACACCTTC.

Here the CDR3 DNA reads TGCGCCAGCAGCTTGGGAGCGTTGGAAGGAGCTTTCTTT. This translates into CASSLGALEGAFF. The chain uses TRBV5-1 and TRBJ1-1; D unresolved. This CDR3 region has 13 residues. CDR1 and CDR2 (germline): SGHRS, YFSETQ. V was shortened by 0 bases and J by 10 bases, with 13 bases between the two germline ends.

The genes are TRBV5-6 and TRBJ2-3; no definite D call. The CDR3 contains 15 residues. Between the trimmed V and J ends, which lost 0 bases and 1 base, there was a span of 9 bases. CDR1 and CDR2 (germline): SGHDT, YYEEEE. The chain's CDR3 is CASSLGVRRTDTQYF. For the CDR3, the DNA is TGTGCCAGCAGCTTGGGGGTCAGGCGCACAGATACGCAGTATTTT.

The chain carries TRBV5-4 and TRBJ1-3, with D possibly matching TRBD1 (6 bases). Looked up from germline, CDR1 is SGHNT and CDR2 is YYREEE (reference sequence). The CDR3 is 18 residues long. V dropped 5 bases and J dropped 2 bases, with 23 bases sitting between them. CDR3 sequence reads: CASRNTTQGKIAGNTIYF. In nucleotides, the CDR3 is TGTGCCAGCAGGAATACCACACAGGGAAAGATCGCTGGAAACACCATATATTTT.

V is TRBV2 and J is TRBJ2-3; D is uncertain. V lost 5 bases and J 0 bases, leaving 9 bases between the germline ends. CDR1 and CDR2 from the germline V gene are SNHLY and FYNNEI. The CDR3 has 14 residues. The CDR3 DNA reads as TGTGCCAGCAGTAAGGTGGTCAGCACAGATACGCAGTATTTT. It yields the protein CASSKVVSTDTQYF.

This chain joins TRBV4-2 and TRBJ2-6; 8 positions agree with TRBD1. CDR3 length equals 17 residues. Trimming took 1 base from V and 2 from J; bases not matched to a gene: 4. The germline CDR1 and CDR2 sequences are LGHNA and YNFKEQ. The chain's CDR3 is CASSQATDRAGANVLTF. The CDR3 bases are TGTGCCAGCAGCCAAGCTACGGACAGGGCTGGGGCCAACGTCCTGACTTTC.

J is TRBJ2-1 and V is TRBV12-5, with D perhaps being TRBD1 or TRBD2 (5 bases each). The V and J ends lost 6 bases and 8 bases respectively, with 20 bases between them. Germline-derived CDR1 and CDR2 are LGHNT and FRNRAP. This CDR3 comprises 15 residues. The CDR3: CASGPGSSGADEQFF. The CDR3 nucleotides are TGTGCTAGTGGACCAGGTAGTTCCGGGGCGGATGAGCAGTTCTTC. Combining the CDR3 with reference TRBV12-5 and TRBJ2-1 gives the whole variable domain DARVTQTPRHKVTEMGQEVTMRCQPILGHNTVFWYRQTMMQGLELLAYFRNRAPLDDSGMPKDRFSAEMPDATLATLKIQPSEPRDSAVYFCASGPGSSGADEQFFGPGTRLTVL.

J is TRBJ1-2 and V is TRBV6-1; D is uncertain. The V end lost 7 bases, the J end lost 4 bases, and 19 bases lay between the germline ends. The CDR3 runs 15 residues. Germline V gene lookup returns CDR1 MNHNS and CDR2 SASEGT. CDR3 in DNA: TGTGCCAGCACCCTCGGCCAAGGGTTCCGCTATGGCTACACCTTC. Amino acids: CASTLGQGFRYGYTF.

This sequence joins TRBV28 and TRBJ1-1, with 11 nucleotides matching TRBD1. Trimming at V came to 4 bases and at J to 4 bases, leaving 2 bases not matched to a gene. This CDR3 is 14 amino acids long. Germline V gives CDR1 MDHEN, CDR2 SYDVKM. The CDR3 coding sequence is TGTGCCAGCAGTTGGACAGGGGGCTTCACTGAAGCTTTCTTT. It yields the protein CASSWTGGFTEAFF.

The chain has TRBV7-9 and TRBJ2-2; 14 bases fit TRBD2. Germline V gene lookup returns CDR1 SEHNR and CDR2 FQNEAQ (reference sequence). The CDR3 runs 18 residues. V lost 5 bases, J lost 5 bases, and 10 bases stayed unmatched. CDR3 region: CASSPRTSGGRGTGELFF. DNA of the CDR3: TGTGCCAGCAGCCCAAGGACTAGCGGGGGGCGAGGTACCGGGGAGCTGTTTTTT.

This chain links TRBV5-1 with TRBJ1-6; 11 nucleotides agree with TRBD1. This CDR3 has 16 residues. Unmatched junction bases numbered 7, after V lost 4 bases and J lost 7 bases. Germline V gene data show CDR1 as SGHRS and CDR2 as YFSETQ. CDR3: CASSGEDRGRNSPLHF. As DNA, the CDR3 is TGCGCCAGCAGCGGAGAGGACAGGGGGCGAAATTCACCCCTCCACTTT.

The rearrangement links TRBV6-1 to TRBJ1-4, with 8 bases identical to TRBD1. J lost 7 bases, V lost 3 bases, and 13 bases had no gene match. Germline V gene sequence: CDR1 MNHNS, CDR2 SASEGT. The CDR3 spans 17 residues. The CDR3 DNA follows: TGTGCCAGCAGTGACCCCCTTGGGACAGGCGGCGGTGAAAAACTGTTTTTT. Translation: CASSDPLGTGGGEKLFF.

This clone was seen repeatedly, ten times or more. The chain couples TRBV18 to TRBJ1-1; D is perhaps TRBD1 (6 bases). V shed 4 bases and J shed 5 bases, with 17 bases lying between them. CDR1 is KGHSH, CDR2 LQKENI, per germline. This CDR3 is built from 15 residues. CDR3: CASSRNPQGTTEAFF. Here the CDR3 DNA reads TGTGCCAGCTCACGGAATCCCCAGGGGACGACTGAAGCTTTCTTT.

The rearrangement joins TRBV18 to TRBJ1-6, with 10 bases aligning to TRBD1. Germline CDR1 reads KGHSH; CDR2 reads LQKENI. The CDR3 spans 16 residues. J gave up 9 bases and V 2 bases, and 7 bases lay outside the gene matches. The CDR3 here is CASSPGGQGGISPLHF. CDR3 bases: TGTGCCAGCTCACCAGGTGGACAGGGGGGTATTTCACCCCTCCACTTT.

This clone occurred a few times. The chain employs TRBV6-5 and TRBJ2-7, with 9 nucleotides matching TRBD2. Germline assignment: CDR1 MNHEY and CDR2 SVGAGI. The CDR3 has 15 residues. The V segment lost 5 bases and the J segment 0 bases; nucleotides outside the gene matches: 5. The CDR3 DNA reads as TGTGCCAGCAGTCAAAGCGGGGGGATCTCCTACGAGCAGTACTTC. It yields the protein CASSQSGGISYEQYF.

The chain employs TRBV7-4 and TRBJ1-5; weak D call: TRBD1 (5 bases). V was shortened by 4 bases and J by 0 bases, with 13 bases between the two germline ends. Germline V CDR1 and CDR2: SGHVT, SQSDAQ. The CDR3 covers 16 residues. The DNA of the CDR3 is TGTGCCAGCAGCTCGACAGTCCCTTTTAGCAATCAGCCCCAGCATTTT. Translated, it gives CASSSTVPFSNQPQHF. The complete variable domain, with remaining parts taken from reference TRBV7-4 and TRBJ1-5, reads GAGVSQSPRYKVAKRGRDVALRCDSISGHVTLYWYRQTLGQGSEVLTYSQSDAQRDKSGRPSGRFSAERPERSVSTLKIQRTEQGDSAVYLCASSSTVPFSNQPQHFGDGTRLSIL.

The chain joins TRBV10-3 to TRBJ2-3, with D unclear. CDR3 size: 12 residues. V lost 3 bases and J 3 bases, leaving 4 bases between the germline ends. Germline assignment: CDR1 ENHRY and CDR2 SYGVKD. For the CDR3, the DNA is TGTGCCATCAGTGATCGTACAGATACGCAGTATTTT. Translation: CAISDRTDTQYF.

The DNA for the CDR3 is TGCGCCAGCAGTGAGATCACGGGCGGCACTGAAGCTTTCTTT. It yields the protein CASSEITGGTEAFF. This rearrangement joins TRBV10-2 to TRBJ1-1; unclear D gene. V was clipped by 2 bases and J by 4 bases, with 11 bases between them. CDR3 length equals 14 residues. The germline V gene has CDR1 WSHSY and CDR2 SAAADI.

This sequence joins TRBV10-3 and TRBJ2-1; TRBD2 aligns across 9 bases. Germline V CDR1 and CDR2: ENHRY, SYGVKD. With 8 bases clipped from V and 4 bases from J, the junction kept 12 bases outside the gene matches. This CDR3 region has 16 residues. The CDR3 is CAIRSDSGGVYNEQFF. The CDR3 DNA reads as TGTGCCATCCGGTCTGATAGCGGGGGTGTATACAATGAGCAGTTCTTC.

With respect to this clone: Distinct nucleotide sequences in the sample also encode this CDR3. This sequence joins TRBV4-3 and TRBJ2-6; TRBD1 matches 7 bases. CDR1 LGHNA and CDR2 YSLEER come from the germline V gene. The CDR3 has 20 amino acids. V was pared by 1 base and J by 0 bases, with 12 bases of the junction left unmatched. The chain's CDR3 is CASSQVKLTGDRSGANVLTF. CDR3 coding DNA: TGCGCCAGCAGCCAAGTTAAGCTAACAGGGGATCGCTCTGGGGCCAACGTCCTGACTTTC.

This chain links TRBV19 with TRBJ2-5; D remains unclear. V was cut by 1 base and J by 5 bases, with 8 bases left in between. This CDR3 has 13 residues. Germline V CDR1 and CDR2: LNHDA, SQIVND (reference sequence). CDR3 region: CASSIAGIETQYF. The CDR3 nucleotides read TGTGCCAGTAGTATAGCAGGAATCGAGACCCAGTACTTC.

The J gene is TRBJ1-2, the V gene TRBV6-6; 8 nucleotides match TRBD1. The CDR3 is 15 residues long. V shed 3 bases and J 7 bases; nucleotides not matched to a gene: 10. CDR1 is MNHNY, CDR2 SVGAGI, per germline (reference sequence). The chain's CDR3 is CASSYSETGASGYTF. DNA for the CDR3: TGTGCCAGCAGTTATTCCGAGACAGGGGCGAGTGGCTACACCTTC.

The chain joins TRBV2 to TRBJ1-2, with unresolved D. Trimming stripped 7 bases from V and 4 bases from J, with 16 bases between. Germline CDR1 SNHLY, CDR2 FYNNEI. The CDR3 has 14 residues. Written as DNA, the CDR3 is TGTGCCAGCACCCTACAACACGGTGTCTATGGCTACACCTTC. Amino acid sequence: CASTLQHGVYGYTF.